A single sample gave rise to the 6 T cell receptor beta chains below, sequenced in a study of long-term antiretroviral therapy in people with HIV. With survey level as its setting, the immunoSEQ assay was v3.0. The protocol was immunoSEQ multiplex PCR, while the TCRdb copy is restricted to in-frame clones and leaves out a portion. The sample has approximately 15,000 clones; roughly 86% are singletons. Source: unsorted PBMCs, taken 6.2 years after starting antiretroviral therapy. These receptors originate from a middle-aged man with HIV.

In the case of this clone: The junction does not match germline at one end; this may be a read error. The chain recombines TRBV2 with TRBJ1-4; D not certain. This CDR3 has 15 residues. CDR1 is SNHLY, CDR2 FYNNEI, per germline. The CDR3 loop reads CASSQTAPTSTKPFF. CDR3 in DNA: TGTGCCAGCAGTCAAACTGCACCGACGTCTACCAAACCGTTTTTT.

This clone has a handful of counts. V is TRBV7-3 and J is TRBJ2-2, with no clear D. This CDR3 contains 12 residues. Per germline, CDR1 SGHTA and CDR2 FQGTGA. The V end lost 5 bases, the J end lost 7 bases, and 8 bases lay between the germline ends. The CDR3 region is CASSPGNGELFF. The CDR3 coding sequence is TGTGCCAGCAGCCCCGGAAACGGGGAGCTGTTTTTT.

This chain uses TRBV5-4 with TRBJ2-5; 7 nucleotides line up with TRBD2. The trim removed 0 bases at V and 2 bases at J, leaving 4 bases unmatched. This CDR3 comprises 15 residues. Germline CDR1 reads SGHNT; CDR2 reads YYREEE (reference sequence). The CDR3 region is CASSLGGTIQETQYF. The CDR3 DNA is TGTGCCAGCAGCTTGGGTGGGACTATTCAAGAGACCCAGTACTTC.

The genes are TRBV7-3 and TRBJ2-7, with 10 bases that match TRBD1. Germline CDR1 and CDR2: SGHTA and FQGTGA. This CDR3 is 14 amino acids long. With 4 bases clipped from V and 5 bases from J, the junction kept 5 bases outside the gene matches. Written as DNA, the CDR3 is TGTGCCAGCAGCTCGGGACAGGGGTATAACGAGCAGTACTTC. This encodes CASSSGQGYNEQYF.

The rearrangement uses TRBV30 and TRBJ1-4; D is perhaps TRBD1 (5 bases). The germline V and J ends were trimmed by 1 base and 7 bases, with 13 bases remaining between them. The CDR3 loop spans 14 amino acids. Germline lookup yields CDR1 GTSNPN and CDR2 SVGIG (reference sequence). The CDR3 protein is CAWSAGTLGEKLFF. The CDR3 bases are TGTGCCTGGAGTGCTGGGACCTTGGGTGAAAAACTGTTTTTT.

The chain recombines TRBV6-1 with TRBJ2-7; D unresolved. Germline CDR1 MNHNS, CDR2 SASEGT. This CDR3 contains 15 residues. V dropped 4 bases and J dropped 2 bases, with 15 bases sitting between them. The CDR3 DNA sequence: TGTGCCAGCAGTGCCGACGTCAACTCCCCCTACGAGCAGTACTTC. It is translated as CASSADVNSPYEQYF.